Described below is a single T cell receptor beta chain sequence and its context. No antigen is known for it. The protocol was immunoSEQ multiplex PCR, while the TCRdb copy is restricted to in-frame clones and leaves out a portion. Of roughly 800 clones listed, around 84% are singletons. Documented time point: proximal margin of the surgical specimen (macroscopically non-inflamed). CDR3 length: 16 amino acids. Per germline, CDR1 MNHNY and CDR2 SVGAGI (reference sequence). Trimming at V came to 5 bases and at J to 1 base, leaving 7 bases not matched to a gene. The data belong to a study of T cell repertoires in ileal Crohn's disease. The wider study: MI samples are biopsies from the surgical specimen's proximal margin.

Whole-study results and caveats: Compared with non-smokers, active smokers at surgery showed more clonal expansions. Sorted CD8 T cells held more high-frequency clones than CD4.

This clonotype was sampled from an adult with Crohn's disease. Sequencing was done on a sample of ileal tissue. This chain connects TRBV6-6 to TRBJ1-1, with 10 bases aligning to TRBD1. The CDR3 loop is CASSPTGDRGNTEAFF. In DNA, the CDR3 is TGTGCCAGCAGTCCAACCGGGGACAGGGGGAACACTGAAGCTTTCTTT.